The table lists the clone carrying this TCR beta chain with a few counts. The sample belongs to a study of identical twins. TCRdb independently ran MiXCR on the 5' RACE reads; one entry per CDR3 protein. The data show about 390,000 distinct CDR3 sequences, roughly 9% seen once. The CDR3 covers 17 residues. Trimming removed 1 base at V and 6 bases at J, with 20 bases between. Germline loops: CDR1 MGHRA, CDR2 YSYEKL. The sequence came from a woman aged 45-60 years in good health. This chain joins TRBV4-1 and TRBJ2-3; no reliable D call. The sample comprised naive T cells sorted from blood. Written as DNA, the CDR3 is TGCGCCAGCAGCCAAGGTATCTTTGGTTTCCAATGGGATACGCAGTATTTT. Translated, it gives CASSQGIFGFQWDTQYF.